This TCR beta chain was profiled in a study of response to subunit inactivated influenza vaccine listed by TCRdb under 2018. Background for the entire study: The study used deep quantitative T cell receptor repertoire profiling to track responses to a trivalent subunit inactivated influenza vaccine. Points the paper makes about the study in general: The authors proposed that each seasonal influenza vaccination may bring in only a limited number of new T cells.

This clonotype was seen a handful of times. The specificity of this receptor is unknown. The record has no base qualities; no much larger clone is one base away. Library preparation employed RT-PCR. Sequencer: Illumina HiSeq 2500. TCRdb cleaned the public reads at Q25 with fastp, built clones with MiXCR and kept in-frame beta chains. Rows with one shared CDR3 protein collapse into an entry with the most common genes and DNA. For this sample there are 300,000 to 350,000 distinct CDR3 sequences; 20% to 25% appear just once. Jointly, the top ten make up about 9.3% of the sample. Unmatched junction bases come to 3, with V trimmed by 4 bases and J by 3 bases. CDR1 and CDR2 (SGHTA, FQGNSA) derive from the germline V gene. The cysteine opens and the phenylalanine closes a CDR3 of 15 amino acids. CDR3 DNA only is kept here, 45 bases in frame from base 1.

The rearranged chain carries TRBV7-2 and TRBJ2-3; 11 junctional bases match TRBD2. The receptor was derived from a man between 50 and 69 years old who received an inactivated influenza vaccine. Donor details come from another sample of the same person, matched by shared clones. This material consisted of PBMCs from blood, taken about 20 months after vaccination. The DNA reads TGTGCCAGCAGCTCGGGACTAGCGGCGACAGATACGCAGTATTTT. Translated, this gives CASSSGLAATDTQYF.